This TCR beta chain was recorded in a study of T cells in Graves' hyperthyroidism and ophthalmopathy. Study summary: The blood sample was taken at first diagnosis, before treatment began.

Ophthalmopathy patients showed a Clinical Activity Score of at least 3, NOSPECS grade of at least 4 and duration under 3 months. This clonotype was seen ten or more times. As yet, its antigen is unknown. TCR beta CDR3 regions were amplified from RNA. Initially, a first-round RT-PCR of the TCR CDR3 employed the HTBI primer set. TCRdb ran MiXCR on the multiplex PCR reads and lists one entry per CDR3 protein. Here the sample spans about 410,000 distinct CDR3 sequences, roughly 15% being singletons. From germline, CDR1 is MDHEN and CDR2 SYDVKM. Losses at the gene ends were 4 bases for V and 8 bases for J; bases not matched to a gene: 5. The CDR3 is 13 residues long. General observations from the study: Blood also held most thyroid clonotypes expanded beyond 0.001.

The V call is TRBV28, the J call TRBJ1-2, with TRBD1 identical over 9 bases. The sequencing sample was made of blood. The clonotype was recovered from a woman in her 30s with Graves' ophthalmopathy. The CDR3 loop reads CASSYRGQGGYTF. CDR3 sequence (DNA): TGTGCCAGCAGTTACAGGGGGCAAGGGGGCTACACCTTC.